This record concerns one T cell receptor beta chain sequence. This CDR3 contains 15 residues. Germline CDR1 SGHRS, CDR2 YFSETQ. V gave up 2 bases and J gave up 6 bases; unmatched junction bases: 6. In the study's own analysis: Amplifying reference gene primers gave estimates of nucleated cell counts. Here immunoSEQ multiplex PCR was the method, and the copy in TCRdb shows in-frame clones only, minus some. V and J calls and clone size follow that table, whereas D and trimming were derived from the DNA. The sample lists 250,000 or so clones, 80% to 90% seen once, with 6.2% in the top ten. The sample comes from a study of blood T cell repertoires in COVID-19. At the level of the study: There were acute and convalescent COVID-19 samples, and they came from the United States, Italy and Spain.

The V call is TRBV5-1, the J call TRBJ2-1; the match to TRBD1 covers 9 bases. The sequencing sample was made of peripheral blood. This receptor was obtained from a man in his sixties with acute or convalescent COVID-19. This CDR3 is CASSLVGQGVNEQFF. CDR3 bases: TGCGCCAGCAGCTTAGTGGGACAGGGTGTCAATGAGCAGTTCTTC.